This T cell receptor beta chain was obtained from a study of metastatic and nonmetastatic thyroid tumors. Points from the study as a whole: The reported finding was significantly higher TCR beta diversity in malignant thyroid tumors relative to benign nodules, in blood and tumor.

The germline V gene encodes CDR1 MNHEY and CDR2 SVGEGT. CDR3 length: 13 residues. V was cut by 8 bases and J by 2 bases, with 11 bases left in between. In its sample, this clone was seen many times. What it binds is unknown. MiXCR re-clonotyped the PCR reads for TCRdb. This repertoire shows over 20,000 clones, about 25% found once; its top ten account for roughly a fifth. There were no patients who had received any treatment before thyroid surgery. The chain combines TRBV6-2 or TRBV6-3 with TRBJ2-3; tentatively, D is TRBD1 (6 bases). Sequenced: blood. This receptor was identified in a female donor with papillary thyroid cancer or a benign thyroid nodule (not recorded which). Some clones in this sample may be carry-over from other donors' samples. The CDR3 DNA reads TGTGCCAGCCGGGACATCGACACAGATACGCAGTATTTT. Amino acids: CASRDIDTDTQYF.